These T cell receptor beta chains were read from a single sample in a study of T cell repertoires in cytomegalovirus infection. Antigens of these TCRs are unknown. TCRdb used MiXCR to reprocess the reads, holding one entry per CDR3 protein. The sample includes around 340,000 distinct CDR3 sequences, just under 30% of them seen just once. The sequencing used cultured PBMCs, collected from culture after CMV antigen stimulation. The receptors here all came from a human donor in good health (CMV status not recorded). Some clones in this sample may be carry-over from other donors' samples. CDR3s include the opening cysteine and the closing phenylalanine or tryptophan. Fields, in order: J gene, D gene, V gene, clone size, CDR3 DNA, CDR3 protein. D genes are given only for firm matches. Size values are once, few and many counts, or a class for expanded clones, and some rows have none.

J: TRBJ1-4
D: .
V: TRBV5-4
size: .
DNA: TGTGCCAGCAGCCCTGACAGTCAAGCAACTAATGAAAAACTGTTTTTT
CDR3: CASSPDSQATNEKLFF

J: TRBJ2-1
D: .
V: TRBV6-5
size: .
DNA: TGTGCCAGCACCTCCTCGGGGAGTTACCCTACCGATGAGCAGTTCTTC
CDR3: CASTSSGSYPTDEQFF

J: TRBJ1-5
D: TRBD1
V: TRBV4-2
size: .
DNA: TGTGCCAGCAGCCGTCAAGAGAGGGGTACCCACCAGGGGGGTCATCCCCAGCATTTT
CDR3: CASSRQERGTHQGGHPQHF

J: TRBJ2-2
D: .
V: TRBV19
size: few
DNA: TGTGCCAGTAGTATAGGACAGGTTAACACCGGGGAGCTGTTTTTT
CDR3: CASSIGQVNTGELFF

J: TRBJ2-3
D: .
V: TRBV7-2
size: many
DNA: TGTGCCAGCAGCTTAGCGGCGGGTCTCGATTCAGATACGCAGTATTTT
CDR3: CASSLAAGLDSDTQYF

J: TRBJ2-7
D: .
V: TRBV27
size: few
DNA: TGTGCCAGCACCATCTCCCCGCAGGGTGGCAACGAGCAGTACTTC
CDR3: CASTISPQGGNEQYF

J: TRBJ2-7
D: .
V: TRBV7-9
size: .
DNA: TGTGCCAGCAGCTTAGAGGAACCGGGTCCCAGATTCGGATCCTACGAGCAGTACTTC
CDR3: CASSLEEPGPRFGSYEQYF

J: TRBJ2-1
D: .
V: TRBV7-8
size: .
DNA: TGTGCCAGCAGCCCCCACAATGAGCAGTTCTTC
CDR3: CASSPHNEQFF

J: TRBJ2-5
D: TRBD2
V: TRBV2
size: many
DNA: TGTGCCAGCACCGAGGGACTAGGGCAAGAGACCCAGTACTTC
CDR3: CASTEGLGQETQYF

J: TRBJ1-3
D: .
V: TRBV4-2
size: few
DNA: TGTGCCAGCAGCCAAGAAATCTTCCACTCTGGAAACACCATATATTTT
CDR3: CASSQEIFHSGNTIYF

J: TRBJ2-7
D: .
V: TRBV5-1
size: few
DNA: TGCGCCAGCAGCTTGGTCCAGGGTGTCTACTACGAGCAGTACTTC
CDR3: CASSLVQGVYYEQYF

J: TRBJ1-5
D: .
V: TRBV28
size: .
DNA: TGTGCCAGCAGTTTGACGGGGGCGCATATTAATCAGCCCCAGCATTTT
CDR3: CASSLTGAHINQPQHF

J: TRBJ2-3
D: .
V: TRBV11-1
size: few
DNA: TGTGCCAGCAGCTTAGCGAGTTTGGGATATACGGCCGCCAGTACGCAGTATTTT
CDR3: CASSLASLGYTAASTQYF

J: TRBJ1-2
D: .
V: TRBV7-8
size: .
DNA: TGTGCCAGCAGCTTATCGGGGCAGGGCTATGGCTACACCTTC
CDR3: CASSLSGQGYGYTF

J: TRBJ2-1
D: .
V: TRBV7-6
size: few
DNA: TGTGCCAGCAGCCGCGGGACCGCGTACAATGAGCAGTTCTTC
CDR3: CASSRGTAYNEQFF

J: TRBJ2-5
D: TRBD1
V: TRBV7-9
size: many
DNA: TGTGCCAGCACTGTAACAGGGGCGCTGAGAGAGACCCAGTACTTC
CDR3: CASTVTGALRETQYF

J: TRBJ1-2
D: .
V: TRBV7-2
size: .
DNA: TGTGCCAGCAGCTCGAGCCCCTATGGCTACACCTTC
CDR3: CASSSSPYGYTF

J: TRBJ1-1
D: .
V: TRBV5-1
size: few
DNA: TGCGCCAGCAGCTTGGCATGGCAGGGAAACACTGAAGCTTTCTTT
CDR3: CASSLAWQGNTEAFF

J: TRBJ2-7
D: .
V: TRBV9
size: many
DNA: TGTGCCAGCAGCGTCGGGACCGGGTCCGAGCAGTACTTC
CDR3: CASSVGTGSEQYF

J: TRBJ2-1
D: .
V: TRBV20-1
size: .
DNA: TGCAGTGCTAGAGGGGGGGGCGGTGGTTACGTGTGGGACAATGAGCAGTTCTTC
CDR3: CSARGGGGGYVWDNEQFF

J: TRBJ2-3
D: TRBD1
V: TRBV6-2/TRBV6-3
size: few
DNA: TGTGCCAGCCAGGGGGCTGCAGATACGCAGTATTTT
CDR3: CASQGAADTQYF

J: TRBJ1-2
D: TRBD1
V: TRBV5-4
size: .
DNA: TGTGCCAGCAGTTCCGGGACAGGGCTGCTTGGCTACACCTTC
CDR3: CASSSGTGLLGYTF

J: TRBJ2-3
D: .
V: TRBV20-1
size: few
DNA: TGCAGTGCCCCCAAGGAAGGGAGAGCAACAGATACGCAGTATTTT
CDR3: CSAPKEGRATDTQYF

J: TRBJ2-5
D: .
V: TRBV5-6
size: few
DNA: TGTGCCAGCAGCTCCCGAGGAGGAAGGTCCCAGTACTTC
CDR3: CASSSRGGRSQYF

J: TRBJ1-3
D: TRBD1
V: TRBV15
size: few
DNA: TGTGCCACCAGCAGAGATAGGGGGACAGGGAGATCTGGAAACACCATATATTTT
CDR3: CATSRDRGTGRSGNTIYF

J: TRBJ1-5
D: .
V: TRBV4-2
size: .
DNA: TGTGCCAGCAGCAGCCGTCCGGGTCAGCCCCAGCATTTT
CDR3: CASSSRPGQPQHF

J: TRBJ2-3
D: TRBD1
V: TRBV20-1
size: few
DNA: TGCAGTGCTGAGGGGGCGGGTGGGACAGATACGCAGTATTTT
CDR3: CSAEGAGGTDTQYF

J: TRBJ1-3
D: TRBD1
V: TRBV6-1
size: .
DNA: TGTGCCAGCAGTGGGACAGGGGGCAACACCATATATTTT
CDR3: CASSGTGGNTIYF

J: TRBJ2-7
D: .
V: TRBV28
size: few
DNA: TGTGCCAGCAGTTTAAGAACTCGAGTGGGCGAGCAGTACTTC
CDR3: CASSLRTRVGEQYF